The clone carrying this T cell receptor beta chain was detected a few times. CDR1 SNHLY and CDR2 FYNNEI come from the germline V gene. This CDR3 is built from 14 residues. The V end lost 5 bases, the J end lost 6 bases, and 11 bases lay between the germline ends. Using its own MiXCR run on the RT-PCR reads, TCRdb lists one record per CDR3 protein. Of almost 700,000 distinct CDR3 sequences in the sample, 11% to 15% were seen once. The V and J genes are TRBV2 and TRBJ1-6; no definite D call. This TCR was recovered from a female donor in good health, serving as a healthy control. The material sequenced was memory CD4+ T cells from blood. The CDR3 sequence is CASSSGILNSPLHF. The CDR3 DNA follows: TGTGCCAGCAGTTCGGGGATTCTTAATTCACCCCTCCACTTT.